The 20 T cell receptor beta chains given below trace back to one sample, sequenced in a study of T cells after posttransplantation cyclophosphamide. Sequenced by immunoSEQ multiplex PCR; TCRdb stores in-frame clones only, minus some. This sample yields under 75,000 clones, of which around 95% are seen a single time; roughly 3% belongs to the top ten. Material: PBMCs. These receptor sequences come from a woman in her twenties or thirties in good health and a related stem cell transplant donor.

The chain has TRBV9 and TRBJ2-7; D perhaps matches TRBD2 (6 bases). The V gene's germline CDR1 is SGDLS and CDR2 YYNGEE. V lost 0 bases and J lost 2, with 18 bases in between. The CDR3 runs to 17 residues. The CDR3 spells CASSVGGGLAAAYEQYF. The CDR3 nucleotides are TGTGCCAGCAGCGTAGGAGGTGGGTTAGCGGCTGCCTACGAGCAGTACTTC.

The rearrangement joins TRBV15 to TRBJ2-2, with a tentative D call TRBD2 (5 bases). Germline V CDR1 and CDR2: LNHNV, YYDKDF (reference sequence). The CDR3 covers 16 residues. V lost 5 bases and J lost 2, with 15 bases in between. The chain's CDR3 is CATSGGRKINTGELFF. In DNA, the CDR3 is TGTGCCACCAGCGGAGGACGGAAGATTAACACCGGGGAGCTGTTTTTT.

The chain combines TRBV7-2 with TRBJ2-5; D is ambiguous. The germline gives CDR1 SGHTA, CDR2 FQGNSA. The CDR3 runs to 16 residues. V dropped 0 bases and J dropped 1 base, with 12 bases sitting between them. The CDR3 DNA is TGTGCCAGCAGCTTAGCGCTGGTAAAGGTCCAAGAGACCCAGTACTTC. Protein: CASSLALVKVQETQYF.

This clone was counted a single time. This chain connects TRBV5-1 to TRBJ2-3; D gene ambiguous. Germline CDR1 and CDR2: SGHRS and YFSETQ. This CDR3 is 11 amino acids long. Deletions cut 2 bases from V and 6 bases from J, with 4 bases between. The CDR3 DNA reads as TGCGCCAGCAGCTTTGGGGATACGCAGTATTTT. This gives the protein CASSFGDTQYF.

CDR3 DNA: TGTGCCAGCAGCTCCGGGGACCGCCCCTACGAGCAGTACTTC. Translation gives CASSSGDRPYEQYF. V is TRBV5-6 and J is TRBJ2-7; D is perhaps TRBD1 or TRBD2 (5 bases each). The germline V gene encodes CDR1 SGHDT and CDR2 YYEEEE. Trimming cost V 3 bases and J 2 bases, with 12 bases left between them. The length of the CDR3 is 14 residues.

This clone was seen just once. CDR3 DNA: TGTGCCAGCAGCCCTGTAGCCTTTTCTGGCTACACCTTC. Translated: CASSPVAFSGYTF. The chain has TRBV11-2 and TRBJ1-2, with D uncertain. Germline V lookup: CDR1 SGHAT, CDR2 FQNNGV. Deletions cut 5 bases from V and 7 bases from J, with 14 bases between. The CDR3 extends over 13 amino acids.

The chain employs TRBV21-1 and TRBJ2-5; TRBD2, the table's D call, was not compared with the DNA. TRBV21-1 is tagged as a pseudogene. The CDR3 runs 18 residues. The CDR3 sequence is CASTWGGLAGSKRETQYF. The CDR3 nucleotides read TGTGCCAGCACCTGGGGGGGACTAGCGGGGTCAAAGAGAGAGACCCAGTACTTC.

CDR3 region: CASSQVGGTSNTEAFF. The CDR3 coding sequence is TGTGCCAGCAGCCAAGTAGGGGGCACTTCCAACACTGAAGCTTTCTTT. This chain uses TRBV4-2 with TRBJ1-1; the match to TRBD1 covers 7 bases. CDR3 size: 16 residues. After removal of 1 base from V and 2 bases from J, the junction contained 7 bases not matched to a gene. Germline-derived CDR1 and CDR2 are LGHNA and YNFKEQ.

CDR3 sequence reads: CATSREKETQYF. In nucleotides, the CDR3 is TGTGCCACCAGCAGAGAGAAAGAGACCCAGTACTTC. The chain is built from TRBV15 and TRBJ2-5; D call uncertain. Germline CDR1 LNHNV, CDR2 YYDKDF (reference sequence). The CDR3 length is 12 residues. V dropped 0 bases and J dropped 3 bases, with 2 bases sitting between them.

The CDR3 region is CASSFGGPNEQFF. The CDR3 nucleotides are TGTGCCAGCAGCTTCGGGGGGCCCAATGAGCAGTTCTTC. The rearrangement links TRBV7-9 to TRBJ2-1, with a possible D match to TRBD2 (7 bases). The CDR3 has 13 residues. CDR1 and CDR2 (germline): SEHNR, FQNEAQ (reference sequence). V was shortened by 3 bases and J by 6 bases, with 9 bases between the two germline ends.

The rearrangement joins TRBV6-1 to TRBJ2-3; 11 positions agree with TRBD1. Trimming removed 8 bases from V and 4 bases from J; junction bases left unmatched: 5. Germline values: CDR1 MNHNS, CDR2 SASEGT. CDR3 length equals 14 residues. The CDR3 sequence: CASLDRGHSDTQYF. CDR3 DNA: TGTGCCAGCCTGGACAGGGGGCATTCAGATACGCAGTATTTT.

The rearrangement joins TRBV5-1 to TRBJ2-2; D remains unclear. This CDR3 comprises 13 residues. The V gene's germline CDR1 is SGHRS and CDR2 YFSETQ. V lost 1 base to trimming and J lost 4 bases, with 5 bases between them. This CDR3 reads CASSLSVTGELFF. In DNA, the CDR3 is TGCGCCAGCAGCTTGTCGGTCACCGGGGAGCTGTTTTTT.

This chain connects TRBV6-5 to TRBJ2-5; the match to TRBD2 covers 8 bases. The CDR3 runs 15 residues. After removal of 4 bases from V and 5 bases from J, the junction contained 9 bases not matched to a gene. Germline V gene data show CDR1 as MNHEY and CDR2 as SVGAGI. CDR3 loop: CASSSPREGVETQYF. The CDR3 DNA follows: TGTGCCAGCAGTTCCCCCCGGGAGGGCGTTGAGACCCAGTACTTC.

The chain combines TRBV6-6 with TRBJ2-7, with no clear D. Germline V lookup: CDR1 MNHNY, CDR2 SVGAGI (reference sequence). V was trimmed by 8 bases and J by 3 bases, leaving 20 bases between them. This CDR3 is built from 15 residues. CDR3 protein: CASDNKPSPGYEQYF. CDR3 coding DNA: TGTGCCAGCGATAATAAACCATCCCCTGGCTACGAGCAGTACTTC.

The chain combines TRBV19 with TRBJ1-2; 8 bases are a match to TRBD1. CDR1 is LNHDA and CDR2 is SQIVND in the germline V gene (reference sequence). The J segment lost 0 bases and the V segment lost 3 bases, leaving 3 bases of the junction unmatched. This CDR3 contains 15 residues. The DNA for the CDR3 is TGTGCCAGTAGTATCGACAGGGGCGCTAACTATGGCTACACCTTC. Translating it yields CASSIDRGANYGYTF.

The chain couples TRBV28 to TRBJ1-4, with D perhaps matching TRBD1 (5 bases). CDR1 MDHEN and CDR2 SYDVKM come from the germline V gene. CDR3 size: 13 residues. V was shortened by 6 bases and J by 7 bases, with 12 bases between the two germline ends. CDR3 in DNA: TGTGCCAGCAGGAGGGCCAGGGTTGAAAAACTGTTTTTT. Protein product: CASRRARVEKLFF.

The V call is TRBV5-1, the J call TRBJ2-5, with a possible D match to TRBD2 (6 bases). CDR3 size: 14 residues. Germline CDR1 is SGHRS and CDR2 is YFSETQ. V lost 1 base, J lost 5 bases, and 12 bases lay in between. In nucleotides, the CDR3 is TGCGCCAGCAGCTTGTCTAGCGTGGATGAGACCCAGTACTTC. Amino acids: CASSLSSVDETQYF.

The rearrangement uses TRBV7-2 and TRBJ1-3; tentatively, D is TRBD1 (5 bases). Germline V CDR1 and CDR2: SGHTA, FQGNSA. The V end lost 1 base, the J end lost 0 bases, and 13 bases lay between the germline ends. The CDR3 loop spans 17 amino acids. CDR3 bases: TGTGCCAGCAGCTTAGGCAGGGTCTCGCGCTCTGGAAACACCATATATTTT. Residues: CASSLGRVSRSGNTIYF.

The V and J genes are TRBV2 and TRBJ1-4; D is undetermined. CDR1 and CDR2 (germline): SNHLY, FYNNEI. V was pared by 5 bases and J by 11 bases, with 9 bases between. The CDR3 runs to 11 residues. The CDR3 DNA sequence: TGTGCCAGCAGTTATACCGAGAAACTGTTTTTT. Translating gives CASSYTEKLFF.

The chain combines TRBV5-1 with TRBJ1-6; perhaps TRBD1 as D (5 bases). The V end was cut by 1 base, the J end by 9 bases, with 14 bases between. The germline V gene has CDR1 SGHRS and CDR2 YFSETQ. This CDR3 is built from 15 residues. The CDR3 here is CASSLSGGEFSPLHF. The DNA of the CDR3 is TGCGCCAGCAGCTTGTCCGGAGGGGAATTTTCACCCCTCCACTTT.